The 11 T cell receptor beta chains in this list originate from one sample, sequenced in a study of T cells after yellow fever vaccination. Using its own MiXCR run on the 5' RACE reads, TCRdb lists one record per CDR3 protein. In the table there are just under 600,000 distinct CDR3 sequences, less than 15% of which are singletons. Sequencing was performed on PBMCs, taken on the day of the yellow fever booster vaccination. These receptors came from a man younger than 45 who received the YFV17D yellow fever vaccine.

The V call is TRBV7-8, the J call TRBJ1-1; D might be TRBD1 (5 bases). This CDR3 comprises 18 residues. Germline V lookup: CDR1 SGHVS, CDR2 FQNEAQ. V lost 1 base and J lost 1, with 19 bases in between. The CDR3 loop reads CASSLGWDQGSRNTEAFF. The CDR3 DNA is TGTGCCAGCAGCTTAGGTTGGGACCAAGGGAGTAGGAACACTGAAGCTTTCTTT. The full variable domain, rest sourced from reference TRBV7-8 and TRBJ1-1, is GAGVSQSPRYKVAKRGQDVALRCDPISGHVSLFWYQQALGQGPEFLTYFQNEAQLDKSGLPSDRFFAERPEGSVSTLKIQRTQQEDSAVYLCASSLGWDQGSRNTEAFFGQGTRLTVV.

In this sample, this clonotype turned up many times. The chain links TRBV11-2 to TRBJ2-3; D is possibly TRBD2 (5 bases). This CDR3 comprises 19 residues. Looked up from germline, CDR1 is SGHAT and CDR2 is FQNNGV. V lost 3 bases and J lost 1, with 23 bases in between. In DNA form, the CDR3 reads TGTGCCAGCAGCTTTCTATTAAAAACGGAGGATTTCGGCACAGATACGCAGTATTTT. Protein: CASSFLLKTEDFGTDTQYF.

The chain is built from TRBV10-3 and TRBJ2-5; D is undetermined. There are 14 residues in the CDR3. CDR1 and CDR2 from the germline V gene are ENHRY and SYGVKD. Trimming shortened V by 2 bases and J by 7 bases, and 14 bases separated the two germline ends. The CDR3: CAISETETLGTQYF. The CDR3 nucleotides read TGTGCCATCAGTGAGACCGAGACACTCGGGACCCAGTACTTC.

V and J are TRBV9 and TRBJ2-7; 8 positions agree with TRBD2. This CDR3 has 15 amino acids. V lost 2 bases, J lost 0 bases, and 4 bases stayed unmatched. The germline V gene has CDR1 SGDLS and CDR2 YYNGEE. Written as DNA, the CDR3 is TGTGCCAGCAGCGTTTCTAGCGGGCACTCCTACGAGCAGTACTTC. Its protein product is CASSVSSGHSYEQYF.

This clonotype was observed a single time. The rearrangement links TRBV20-1 to TRBJ1-1; D is perhaps TRBD1 (6 bases). CDR1 is DFQATT, CDR2 SNEGSKA, per germline (reference sequence). The CDR3 runs to 12 residues. With 6 bases removed from V and 5 bases from J, the gap between germline ends came to 13 bases. The CDR3 nucleotides read TGCAGTGCCATCAGGGGAAGTACTGAAGCTTTCTTT. This codes for CSAIRGSTEAFF.

This clonotype was counted a few times. The chain carries TRBV7-2 and TRBJ2-7, with D hard to call. With 3 bases removed from V and 3 bases from J, the gap between germline ends came to 12 bases. Per the germline V gene, CDR1 is SGHTA and CDR2 is FQGNSA. The CDR3 is 14 amino acids. CDR3 in DNA: TGTGCCAGCAGCTTCGGTATTCCCGGCTACGAGCAGTACTTC. It encodes CASSFGIPGYEQYF.

In its sample, this clonotype was seen a few times. The V gene is TRBV7-2, the J gene TRBJ2-3; D is possibly TRBD1 (5 bases). The CDR3 spans 13 residues. From germline, CDR1 is SGHTA and CDR2 FQGNSA. The V gene lost 3 bases and the J gene lost 9 bases, with 13 bases spanning the gap. The CDR3 sequence: CASSFGGAGTQYF. The CDR3 region has the DNA TGTGCCAGCAGCTTTGGCGGCGCAGGGACGCAGTATTTT.

This chain uses TRBV7-2 with TRBJ2-3; TRBD2 aligns across 9 bases. CDR3 size: 17 residues. Unmatched junction bases numbered 12, after V lost 5 bases and J lost 3 bases. Per the germline V gene, CDR1 is SGHTA and CDR2 is FQGNSA. CDR3 residues: CASSPRGGRAGTDTQYF. The CDR3 nucleotides read TGTGCCAGCAGCCCTAGGGGCGGGAGGGCCGGAACAGATACGCAGTATTTT.

This clonotype was seen a few times. The chain links TRBV20-1 to TRBJ2-1; D may correspond to TRBD1 or TRBD2 (5 bases each). The V and J ends lost 3 bases and 9 bases respectively, with 15 bases between them. Germline loops: CDR1 DFQATT, CDR2 SNEGSKA (reference sequence). CDR3 length: 13 amino acids. The CDR3 nucleotides are TGCAGTGCTAGCACCCCATGGGGGAGTGAGCAGTTCTTC. Translation gives CSASTPWGSEQFF.

The chain joins TRBV6-2 or TRBV6-3 to TRBJ2-7; D assignment may be TRBD1 or TRBD2 (6 bases each). Germline lookup yields CDR1 MNHEY and CDR2 SVGEGT. Trimming cost V 6 bases and J 12 bases, with 15 bases left between them. The CDR3 consists of 11 residues. This CDR3 reads CASSRGRERYF. CDR3 DNA sequence: TGTGCCAGCAGCAGGGGCCGGGAGAGGTACTTC.

This clonotype has a single count. This rearrangement joins TRBV7-2 to TRBJ1-2, with D unclear. The CDR3 has 14 residues. V was shortened by 1 base and J by 4 bases, with 10 bases between the two germline ends. Germline V gives CDR1 SGHTA, CDR2 FQGNSA. In nucleotides, the CDR3 is TGTGCCAGCAGCTTAGGACCGACCGTCTATGGCTACACCTTC. The encoded protein is CASSLGPTVYGYTF.